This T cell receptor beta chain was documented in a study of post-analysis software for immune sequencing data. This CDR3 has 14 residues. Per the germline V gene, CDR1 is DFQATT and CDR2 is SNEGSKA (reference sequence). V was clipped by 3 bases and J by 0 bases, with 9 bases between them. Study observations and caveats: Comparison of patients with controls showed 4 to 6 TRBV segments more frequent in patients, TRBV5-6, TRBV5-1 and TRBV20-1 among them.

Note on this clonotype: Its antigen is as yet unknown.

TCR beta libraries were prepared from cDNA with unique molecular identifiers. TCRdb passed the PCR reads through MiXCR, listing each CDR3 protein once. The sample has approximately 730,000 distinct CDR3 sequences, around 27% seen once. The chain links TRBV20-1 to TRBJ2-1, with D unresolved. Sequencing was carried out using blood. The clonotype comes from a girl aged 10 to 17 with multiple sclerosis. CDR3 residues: CSASEQSSYNEQFF. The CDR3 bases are TGCAGTGCTAGCGAGCAGAGCTCCTACAATGAGCAGTTCTTC.